One sample yielded the 6 T cell receptor beta chains listed below, sequenced in a study of graft-versus-host responses after intestinal transplantation. Sequencing was performed with immunoSEQ multiplex PCR; in TCRdb, only in-frame clones are kept and a portion is missing. The sample lists 8,000 or so clones, less than 40% seen once, with 2% to 2.5% in the top ten. Roughly 200,000 CFSE-labeled responder cells were plated with roughly 200,000 irradiated, violet-dye-labeled stimulator cells. The sequencing here drew on alloreactive CD8+ T cells from a mixed lymphocyte reaction culture, taken before intestinal transplant. The sample's subset: CFSE-low proliferating T cells sorted from roughly six-day pre-transplant mixed lymphocyte reaction (GvH or HvG direction). These receptors were collected from a human patient who received an intestinal transplant.

This clone was seen a few times. The gene calls are TRBV7-2 and TRBJ2-7, with D tentatively TRBD2 (5 bases). Germline loops: CDR1 SGHTA, CDR2 FQGNSA. The CDR3 extends over 16 amino acids. Trimming stripped 2 bases from V and 6 bases from J, with 20 bases between. The CDR3 nucleotides are TGTGCCAGCAGCTTAACGTATATAGGGAACCGGGGCGAGCAGTACTTC. Translated, it gives CASSLTYIGNRGEQYF.

This clone is termed medium-sized (0.01 to 0.1%). V and J are TRBV7-6 and TRBJ2-7; 7 nucleotides line up with TRBD1. Per the germline V gene, CDR1 is SGHVS and CDR2 is FNYEAQ. The V segment lost 1 base and the J segment 2 bases; nucleotides outside the gene matches: 5. This CDR3 is 15 amino acids long. DNA for the CDR3: TGTGCCAGCAGCTTAGGGCCAGGGGGTCCCTACGAGCAGTACTTC. Amino acid sequence: CASSLGPGGPYEQYF.

This clone was counted a few times. The chain recombines TRBV2 with TRBJ1-5; the match to TRBD1 covers 8 bases. V trimming: 7 bases; J trimming: 7 bases; junction bases outside the gene matches: 12. CDR1 and CDR2 from the germline V gene are SNHLY and FYNNEI. The CDR3 is made up of 15 amino acids. The CDR3 protein is CASKALTGDYQPQHF. DNA for the CDR3: TGTGCCAGCAAAGCTTTGACAGGGGACTACCAGCCCCAGCATTTT.

This clone was recorded a few times. This chain links TRBV10-3 with TRBJ1-5; 7 bases match TRBD1. Unmatched junction bases numbered 3, after V lost 1 base and J lost 3 bases. Germline assignment: CDR1 ENHRY and CDR2 SYGVKD. The CDR3 consists of 15 residues. DNA of the CDR3: TGTGCCATCAGTGAGTGGGACAGTTCCAATCAGCCCCAGCATTTT. Translating gives CAISEWDSSNQPQHF.

This clone was seen more than once but under ten times. The chain recombines TRBV6-6 with TRBJ1-6; possible D gene TRBD1, 6 bases. Germline V gene data show CDR1 as MNHNY and CDR2 as SVGAGI (reference sequence). V lost 6 bases and J lost 8, with 20 bases in between. The CDR3 has 16 residues. The CDR3 protein is CASRNQRDTLYSPLHF. As DNA, the CDR3 is TGTGCCAGCAGAAACCAAAGGGACACGCTTTATTCACCCCTCCACTTT.

Only a few counts were recorded for this clone. V and J are TRBV5-8 and TRBJ1-2, with D possibly matching TRBD1 (5 bases). Trimming shortened V by 2 bases and J by 14 bases, and 16 bases separated the two germline ends. Germline CDR1 is SGHTS and CDR2 is YDEGEE. The CDR3 length is 12 residues. The chain's CDR3 is CASSFVREATTF. The CDR3, as DNA: TGTGCCAGCAGCTTCGTCAGGGAGGCTACTACCTTC.